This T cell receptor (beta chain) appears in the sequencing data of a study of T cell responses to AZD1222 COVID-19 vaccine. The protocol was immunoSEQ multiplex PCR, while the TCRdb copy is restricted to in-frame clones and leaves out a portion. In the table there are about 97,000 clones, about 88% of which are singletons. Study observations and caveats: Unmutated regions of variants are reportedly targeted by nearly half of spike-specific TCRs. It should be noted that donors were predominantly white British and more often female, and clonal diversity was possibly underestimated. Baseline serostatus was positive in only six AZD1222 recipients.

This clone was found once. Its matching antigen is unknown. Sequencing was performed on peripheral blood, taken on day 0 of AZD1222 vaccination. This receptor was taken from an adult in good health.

The CDR3 nucleotides read TGCGCCAGCAGCTCACAGGGGGCGGTGGGCACTGAAGCTTTCTTT. This gives the protein CASSSQGAVGTEAFF. V gene TRBV5-1 combines with J gene TRBJ1-1, with TRBD1 identical over 9 bases. V was clipped by 3 bases and J by 4 bases; unmatched bases: 7. The length of the CDR3 is 15 residues. The germline gives CDR1 SGHRS, CDR2 YFSETQ.